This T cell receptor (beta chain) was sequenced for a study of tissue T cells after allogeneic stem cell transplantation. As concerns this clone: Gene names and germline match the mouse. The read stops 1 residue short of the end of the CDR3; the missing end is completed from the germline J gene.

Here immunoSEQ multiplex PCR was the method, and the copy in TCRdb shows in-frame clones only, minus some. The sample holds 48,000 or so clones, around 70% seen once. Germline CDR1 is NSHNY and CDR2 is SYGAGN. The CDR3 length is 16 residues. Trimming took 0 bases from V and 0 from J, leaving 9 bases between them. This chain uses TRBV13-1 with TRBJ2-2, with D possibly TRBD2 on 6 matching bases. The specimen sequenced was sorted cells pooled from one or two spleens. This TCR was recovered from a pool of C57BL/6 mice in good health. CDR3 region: CASSDVGGANTGQLYF. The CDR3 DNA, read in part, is TGTGCCAGCAGTGATGTTGGGGGTGCAAACACCGGGCAGCTCTAC.